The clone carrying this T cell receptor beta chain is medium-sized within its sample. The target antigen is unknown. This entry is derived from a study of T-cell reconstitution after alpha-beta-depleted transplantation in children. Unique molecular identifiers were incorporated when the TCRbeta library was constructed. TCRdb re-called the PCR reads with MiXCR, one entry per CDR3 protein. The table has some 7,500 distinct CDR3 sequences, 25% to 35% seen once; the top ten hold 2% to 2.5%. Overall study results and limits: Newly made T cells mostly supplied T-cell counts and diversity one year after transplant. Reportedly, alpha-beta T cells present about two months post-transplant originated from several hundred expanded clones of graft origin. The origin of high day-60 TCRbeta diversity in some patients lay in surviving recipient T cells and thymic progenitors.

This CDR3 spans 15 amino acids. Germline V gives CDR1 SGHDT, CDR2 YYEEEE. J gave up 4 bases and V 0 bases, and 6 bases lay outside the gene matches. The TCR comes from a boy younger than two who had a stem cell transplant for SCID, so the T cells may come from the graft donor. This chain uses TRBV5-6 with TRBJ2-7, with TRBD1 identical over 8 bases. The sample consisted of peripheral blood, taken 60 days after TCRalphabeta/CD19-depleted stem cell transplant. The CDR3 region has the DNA TGTGCCAGCAGCTTGGCGGGACAGGCTCGATACGAGCAGTACTTC. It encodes CASSLAGQARYEQYF. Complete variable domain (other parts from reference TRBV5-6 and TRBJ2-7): DAGVTQSPTHLIKTRGQQVTLRCSPKSGHDTVSWYQQALGQGPQFIFQYYEEEERQRGNFPDRFSGHQFPNYSSELNVNALLLGDSALYLCASSLAGQARYEQYFGPGTRLTVT.